The 5 T cell receptor beta chains below all came from one sample that was sequenced in a study of a mutant IDH1 vaccine in newly diagnosed glioma. No antigens are known for them. TCRdb's table, derived via immunoSEQ multiplex PCR, lists solely in-frame clones and lacks some. The sample contains about 59,000 clones, just under 90% of which appear only once. The time point is: week 5, during vaccination. A single vaccine dose contained 300 ug of mutant IDH1 20-mer peptide, and topical imiquimod was used with it. This specimen was PBMCs, taken from a glioma patient whose treatment included an IDH1 peptide vaccine. The source is a woman aged 40 to 50 with glioma.

The chain recombines TRBV29-1 with TRBJ2-1; 7 bases map to TRBD1. The germline V gene encodes CDR1 SQVTM and CDR2 ANQGSEA. Trimming cost V 0 bases and J 0 bases; bases outside gene matches: 8. The CDR3 has 17 residues. The CDR3 nucleotides read TGCAGCGTTGAAGATTCGGGACAGCCGAACTCCTACAATGAGCAGTTCTTC. As protein: CSVEDSGQPNSYNEQFF.

This chain joins TRBV4-1 and TRBJ2-5; TRBD2 aligns across 14 bases. J lost 5 bases, V lost 4 bases, and 12 bases had no gene match. CDR1 is MGHRA, CDR2 YSYEKL, per germline. The CDR3 consists of 18 residues. DNA of the CDR3: TGCGCCAGCAGCCGCACAGGGACTAGCGGGAGTCCTAGGGAGACCCAGTACTTC. It encodes CASSRTGTSGSPRETQYF.

This clone was counted once. This CDR3 is CASSRQAYGYTF. The CDR3 DNA is TGTGCCAGCAGTCGACAGGCCTATGGCTACACCTTC. This chain joins TRBV14 and TRBJ1-2; a possible D gene is TRBD1 (6 bases). Germline assignment: CDR1 SGHDN and CDR2 FVKESK. The CDR3 has 12 residues. V dropped 6 bases and J dropped 4 bases, with 9 bases sitting between them.

V is TRBV5-1 and J is TRBJ2-3; 7 nucleotides align to TRBD1. The CDR3 is 15 amino acids. From germline, CDR1 is SGHRS and CDR2 YFSETQ. J lost 10 bases, V lost 5 bases, and 16 bases had no gene match. CDR3 region: CASREDDRVIISQYF. CDR3 DNA: TGCGCCAGCAGGGAAGATGACAGGGTAATCATATCGCAGTATTTT.

The chain uses TRBV2 and TRBJ2-2, with TRBD2 matching 9 bases. This CDR3 has 15 residues. The J segment lost 5 bases and the V segment lost 5 bases, leaving 6 bases of the junction unmatched. The V gene's germline CDR1 is SNHLY and CDR2 FYNNEI. The CDR3 region is CASSRLAGRTGELFF. The CDR3 region has the DNA TGTGCCAGCAGTAGGCTAGCGGGAAGGACCGGGGAGCTGTTTTTT.